Listed below are T cell receptor beta chains from one sample, sequenced in a study of blood T cells in healthy people across ages. TCRdb recomputed calls from the 5' RACE reads with MiXCR, one row per CDR3 protein. This table holds approximately 800,000 distinct CDR3 sequences, roughly 35% found once. Sequencing was carried out using blood. Source of these receptors: a man aged 18 to 35 in good health. Both conserved end residues are part of each CDR3.

j_call v_call cdr3_aa
TRBJ2-4 TRBV4-1 CASSQEGRDLQYF
TRBJ1-1 TRBV20-1 CSARDRNLNTEAFF
TRBJ1-2 TRBV5-1 CASSSTGGDGYTF
TRBJ1-1 TRBV5-6 CASSLRTLNTEAFF
TRBJ2-7 TRBV12-3/TRBV12-4 CASSFSRGAYEQYF
TRBJ2-5 TRBV10-3 CAISDPKTGGGETQYF
. TRBV12-3/TRBV12-4 CASSPRGGRGPLRETQYF
. TRBV2 CASKPGIYEQYF
TRBJ1-5 TRBV20-1 CSAGQTYSNQPQHF
TRBJ2-5 TRBV6-6 CASSQPRGGRQETQYF
TRBJ1-1 TRBV12-3/TRBV12-4 CASARGQGVGEAFF
TRBJ2-5 TRBV27 CASSSLLGGREETQYF
TRBJ2-4 TRBV7-9 CASSLGGMGNIQYF
TRBJ2-6 TRBV20-1 CSARGTGGSGANVLTF
TRBJ2-2 TRBV2 CASARSGYANTGELFF
TRBJ2-5 TRBV24-1 CATSASGNQETQYF